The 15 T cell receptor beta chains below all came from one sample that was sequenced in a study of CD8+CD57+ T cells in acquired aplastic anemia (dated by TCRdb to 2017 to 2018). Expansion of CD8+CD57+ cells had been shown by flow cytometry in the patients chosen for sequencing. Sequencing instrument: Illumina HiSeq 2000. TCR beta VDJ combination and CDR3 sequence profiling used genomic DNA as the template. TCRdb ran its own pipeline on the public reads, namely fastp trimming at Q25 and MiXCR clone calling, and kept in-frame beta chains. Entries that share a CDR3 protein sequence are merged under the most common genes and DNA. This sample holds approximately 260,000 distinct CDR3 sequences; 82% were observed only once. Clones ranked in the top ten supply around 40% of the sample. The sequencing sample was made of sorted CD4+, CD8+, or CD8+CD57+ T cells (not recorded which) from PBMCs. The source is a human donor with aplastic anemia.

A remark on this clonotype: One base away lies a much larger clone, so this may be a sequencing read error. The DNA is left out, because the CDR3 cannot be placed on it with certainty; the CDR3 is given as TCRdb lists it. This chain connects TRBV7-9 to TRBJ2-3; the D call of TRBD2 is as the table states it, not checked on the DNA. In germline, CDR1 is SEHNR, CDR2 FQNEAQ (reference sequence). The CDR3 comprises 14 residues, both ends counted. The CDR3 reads CASSFSDTQYFGPF.

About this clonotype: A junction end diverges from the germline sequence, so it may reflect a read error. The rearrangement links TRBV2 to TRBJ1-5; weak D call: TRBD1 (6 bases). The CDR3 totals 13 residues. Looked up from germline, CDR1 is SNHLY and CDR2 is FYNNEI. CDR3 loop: CASSHGGTHPQYF. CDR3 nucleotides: TGTGCCAGCAGCCATGGGGGGACACATCCGCAGTACTTT.

In nucleotides, the CDR3 is TGTGCCAGCAGCCTGAAACCAGCGGGACCGATCACTGCGGAGCTGTTTTTT. It codes for CASSLKPAGPITAELFF. V usage is TRBV7-9 and J usage is TRBJ2-2, with 7 bases fitting TRBD2. Trimming took 5 bases from V and 10 from J; bases not matched to a gene: 19. Germline CDR1 reads SEHNR; CDR2 reads FQNEAQ (reference sequence). The CDR3 totals 17 residues. Looking up the rest from reference TRBV7-9 and TRBJ2-2 gives the full variable domain: DTGVSQNPRHKITKRGQNVTFRCDPISEHNRLYWYRQTLGQGPEFLTYFQNEAQLEKSRLLSDRFSAERPKGSFSTLEIQRTEQGDSAMYLCASSLKPAGPITAELFFGEGSRLTVL.

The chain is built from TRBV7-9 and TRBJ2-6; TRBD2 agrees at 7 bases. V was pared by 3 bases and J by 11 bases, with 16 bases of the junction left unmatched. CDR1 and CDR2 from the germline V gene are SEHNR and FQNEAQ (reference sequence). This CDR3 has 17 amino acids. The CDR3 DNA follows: TGTGCCAGCAGCTTTACTAGCGCAATGAGCAGTTCTTACGTCCTGACTTTC. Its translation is CASSFTSAMSSSYVLTF.

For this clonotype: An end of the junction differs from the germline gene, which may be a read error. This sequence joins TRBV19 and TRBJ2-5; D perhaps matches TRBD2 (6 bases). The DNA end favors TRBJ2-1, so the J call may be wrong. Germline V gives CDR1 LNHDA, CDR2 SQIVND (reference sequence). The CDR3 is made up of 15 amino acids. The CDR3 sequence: CATSGSGTAGNAQFF. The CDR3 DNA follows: TGTGCCACTAGTGGGTCAGGGACTGCTGGCAATGCGCAGTTCTTC.

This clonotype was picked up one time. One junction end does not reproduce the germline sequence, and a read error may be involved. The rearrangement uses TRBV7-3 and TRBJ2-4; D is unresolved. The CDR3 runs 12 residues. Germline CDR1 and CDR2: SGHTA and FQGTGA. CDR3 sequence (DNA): TGTGCCAGCGGAGAAGGTGGGAAAGATCAGCACTTC. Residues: CASGEGGKDQHF.

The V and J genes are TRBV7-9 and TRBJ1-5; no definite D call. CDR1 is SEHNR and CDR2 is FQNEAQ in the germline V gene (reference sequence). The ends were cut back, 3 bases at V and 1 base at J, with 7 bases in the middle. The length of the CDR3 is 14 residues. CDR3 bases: TGTGCCAGCAGCTTGGCCATCAGCAATCAGCCCCAGCATTTT. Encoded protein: CASSLAISNQPQHF.

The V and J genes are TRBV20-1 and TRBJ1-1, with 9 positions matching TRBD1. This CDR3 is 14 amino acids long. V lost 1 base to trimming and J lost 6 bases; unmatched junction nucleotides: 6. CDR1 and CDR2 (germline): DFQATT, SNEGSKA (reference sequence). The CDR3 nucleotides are TGCAGTGCTAGAGTACAGGACAGGGGAGCTGAAGCTTTCTTT. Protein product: CSARVQDRGAEAFF.

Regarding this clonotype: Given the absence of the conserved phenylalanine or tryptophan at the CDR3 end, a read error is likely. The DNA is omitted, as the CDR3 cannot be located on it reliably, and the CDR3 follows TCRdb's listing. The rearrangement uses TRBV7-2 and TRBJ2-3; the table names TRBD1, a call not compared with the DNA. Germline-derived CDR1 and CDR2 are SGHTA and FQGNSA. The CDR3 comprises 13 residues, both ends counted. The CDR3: CASSFRTGANEQY.

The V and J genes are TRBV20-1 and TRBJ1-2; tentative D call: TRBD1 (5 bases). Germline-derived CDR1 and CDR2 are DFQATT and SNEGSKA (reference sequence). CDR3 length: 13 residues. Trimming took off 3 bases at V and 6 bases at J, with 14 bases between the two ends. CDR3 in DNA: TGCAGTGCTAGCGACTGGGGGGTTGATGGCTACACCTTC. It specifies CSASDWGVDGYTF.

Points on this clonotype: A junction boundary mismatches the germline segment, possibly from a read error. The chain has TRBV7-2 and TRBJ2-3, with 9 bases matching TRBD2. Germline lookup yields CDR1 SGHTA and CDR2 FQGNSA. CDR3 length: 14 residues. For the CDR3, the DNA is TGTGCCAGCAGTCCACTAGCGGGTGGCCTGGATACGCATTTT. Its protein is CASSPLAGGLDTHF.

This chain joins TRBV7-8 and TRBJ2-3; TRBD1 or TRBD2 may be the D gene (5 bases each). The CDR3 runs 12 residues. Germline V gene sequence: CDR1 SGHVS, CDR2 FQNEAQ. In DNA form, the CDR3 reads TGTGGCAGGGACGTGGGCACAGATACGCAGTATTTT. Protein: CGRDVGTDTQYF.

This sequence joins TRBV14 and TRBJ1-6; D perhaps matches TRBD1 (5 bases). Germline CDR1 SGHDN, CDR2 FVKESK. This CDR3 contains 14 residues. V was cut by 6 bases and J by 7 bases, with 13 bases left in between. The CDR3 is CASSFGALNSPLHF. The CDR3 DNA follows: TGTGCCAGCAGTTTCGGGGCCCTCAATTCACCCCTCCACTTT.

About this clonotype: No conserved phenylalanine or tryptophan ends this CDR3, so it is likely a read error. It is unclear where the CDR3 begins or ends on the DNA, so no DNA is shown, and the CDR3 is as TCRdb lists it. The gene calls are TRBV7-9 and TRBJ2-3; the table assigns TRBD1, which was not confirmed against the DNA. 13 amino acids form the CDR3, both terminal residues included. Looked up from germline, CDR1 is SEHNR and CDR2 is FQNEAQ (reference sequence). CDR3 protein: CASGAGTGDQETQ.

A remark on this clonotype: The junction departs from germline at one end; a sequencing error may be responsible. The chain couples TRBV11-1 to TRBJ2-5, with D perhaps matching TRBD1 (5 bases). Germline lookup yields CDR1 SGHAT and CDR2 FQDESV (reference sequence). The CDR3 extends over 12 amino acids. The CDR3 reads CARSLAMTAQYF. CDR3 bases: TGTGCCAGAAGCTTAGCTATGACAGCCCAGTACTTC.